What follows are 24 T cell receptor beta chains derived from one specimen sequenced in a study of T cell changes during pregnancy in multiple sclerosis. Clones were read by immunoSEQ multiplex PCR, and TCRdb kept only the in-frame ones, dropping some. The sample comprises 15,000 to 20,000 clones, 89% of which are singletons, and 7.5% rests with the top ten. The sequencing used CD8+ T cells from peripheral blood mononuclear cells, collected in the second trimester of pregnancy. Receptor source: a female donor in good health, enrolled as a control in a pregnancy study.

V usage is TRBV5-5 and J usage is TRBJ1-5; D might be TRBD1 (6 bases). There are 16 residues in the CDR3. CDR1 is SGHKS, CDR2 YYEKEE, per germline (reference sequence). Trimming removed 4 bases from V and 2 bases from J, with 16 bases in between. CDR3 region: CASSPKGGVGNQPQHF. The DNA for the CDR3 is TGTGCCAGCAGCCCTAAGGGGGGGGTGGGCAATCAGCCCCAGCATTTT.

The CDR3 region has the DNA TGTGCCAGCAGGGGACAGGGGCTCGCCTACGAGCAGTACTTC. Amino acid sequence: CASRGQGLAYEQYF. The rearrangement links TRBV6-5 to TRBJ2-7; TRBD1 matches 10 bases. Trimming removed 6 bases from V and 2 bases from J; junction bases left unmatched: 4. CDR3 length equals 14 residues. Germline V gene lookup returns CDR1 MNHEY and CDR2 SVGAGI.

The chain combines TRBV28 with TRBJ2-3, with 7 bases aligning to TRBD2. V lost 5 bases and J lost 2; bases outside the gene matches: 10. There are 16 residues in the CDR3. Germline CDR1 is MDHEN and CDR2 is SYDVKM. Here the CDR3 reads CASSPLAGESTDTQYF. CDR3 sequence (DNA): TGTGCCAGCAGTCCCCTGGCGGGAGAGTCCACAGATACGCAGTATTTT.

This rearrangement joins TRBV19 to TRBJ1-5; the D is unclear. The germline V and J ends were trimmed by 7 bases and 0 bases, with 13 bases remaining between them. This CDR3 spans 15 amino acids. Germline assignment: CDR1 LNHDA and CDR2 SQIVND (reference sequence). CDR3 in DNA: TGTGCCAGTAAGGAGGGAGTCCTTAGCAATCAGCCCCAGCATTTT. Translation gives CASKEGVLSNQPQHF.

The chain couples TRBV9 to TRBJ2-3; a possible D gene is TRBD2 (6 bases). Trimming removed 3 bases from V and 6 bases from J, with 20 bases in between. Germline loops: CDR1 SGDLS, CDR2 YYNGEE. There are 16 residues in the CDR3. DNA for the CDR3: TGTGCCAGCAGCGCTCCCCCTAGCGACCTGCGGGATACGCAGTATTTT. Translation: CASSAPPSDLRDTQYF.

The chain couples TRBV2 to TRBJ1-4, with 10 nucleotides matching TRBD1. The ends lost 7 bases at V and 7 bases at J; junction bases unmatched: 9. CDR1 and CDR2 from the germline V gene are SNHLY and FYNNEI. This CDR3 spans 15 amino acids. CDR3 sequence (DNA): TGTGCCAGCACCCGATGGACAGGGGGGCCTGAAAAACTGTTTTTT. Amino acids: CASTRWTGGPEKLFF. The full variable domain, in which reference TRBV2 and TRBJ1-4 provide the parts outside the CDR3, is EPEVTQTPSHQVTQMGQEVILRCVPISNHLYFYWYRQILGQKVEFLVSFYNNEISEKSEIFDDQFSVERPDGSNFTLKIRSTKLEDSAMYFCASTRWTGGPEKLFFGSGTQLSVL.

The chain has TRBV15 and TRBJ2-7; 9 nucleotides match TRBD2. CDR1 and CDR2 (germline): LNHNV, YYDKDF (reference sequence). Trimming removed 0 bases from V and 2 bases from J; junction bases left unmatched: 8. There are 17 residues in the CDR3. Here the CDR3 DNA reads TGTGCCACCAGCAGAGACTTTAGTAGCGGGGGAACCTACGAGCAGTACTTC. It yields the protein CATSRDFSSGGTYEQYF.

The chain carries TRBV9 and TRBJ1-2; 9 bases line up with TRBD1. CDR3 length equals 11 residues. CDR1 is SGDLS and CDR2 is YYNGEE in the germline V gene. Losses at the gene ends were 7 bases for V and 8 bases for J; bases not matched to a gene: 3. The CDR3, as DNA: TGTGCCAGCCGGACAGGGGAAGGCTACACCTTC. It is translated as CASRTGEGYTF.

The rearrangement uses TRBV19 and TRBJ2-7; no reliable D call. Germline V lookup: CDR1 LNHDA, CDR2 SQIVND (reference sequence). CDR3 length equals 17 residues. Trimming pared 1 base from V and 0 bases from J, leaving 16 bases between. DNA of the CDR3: TGTGCCAGTAGTATAGGGTCTGGCGGCGCTAGCTCCTACGAGCAGTACTTC. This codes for CASSIGSGGASSYEQYF.

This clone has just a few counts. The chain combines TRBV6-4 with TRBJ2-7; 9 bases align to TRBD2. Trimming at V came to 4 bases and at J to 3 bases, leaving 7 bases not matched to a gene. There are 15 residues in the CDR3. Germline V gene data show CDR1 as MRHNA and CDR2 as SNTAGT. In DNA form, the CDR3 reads TGTGCCAGCAGTGCCGGTCTAGCGGGATTCTACGAGCAGTACTTC. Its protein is CASSAGLAGFYEQYF.

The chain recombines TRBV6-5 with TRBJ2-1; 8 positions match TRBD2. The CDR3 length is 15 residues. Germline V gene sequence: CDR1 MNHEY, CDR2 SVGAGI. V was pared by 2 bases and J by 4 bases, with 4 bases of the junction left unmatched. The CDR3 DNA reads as TGTGCCAGCAGTTACCTGCGGGAGGAATACAATGAGCAGTTCTTC. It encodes CASSYLREEYNEQFF.

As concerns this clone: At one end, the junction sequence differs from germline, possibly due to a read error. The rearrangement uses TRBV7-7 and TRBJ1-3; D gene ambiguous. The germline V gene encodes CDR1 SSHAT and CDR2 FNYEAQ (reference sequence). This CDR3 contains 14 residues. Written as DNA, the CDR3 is TGTGCTAGCAGCCCCGACTTTTCTGGAAACACCATATATTTT. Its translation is CASSPDFSGNTIYF.

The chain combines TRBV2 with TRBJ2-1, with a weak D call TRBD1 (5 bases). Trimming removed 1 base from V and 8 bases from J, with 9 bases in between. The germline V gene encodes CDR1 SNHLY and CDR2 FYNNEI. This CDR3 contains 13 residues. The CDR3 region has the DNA TGTGCCAGCAGTGAAGGTAGGGGCGATGAGCAGTTCTTC. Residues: CASSEGRGDEQFF. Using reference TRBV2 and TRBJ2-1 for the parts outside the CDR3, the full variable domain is EPEVTQTPSHQVTQMGQEVILRCVPISNHLYFYWYRQILGQKVEFLVSFYNNEISEKSEIFDDQFSVERPDGSNFTLKIRSTKLEDSAMYFCASSEGRGDEQFFGPGTRLTVL.

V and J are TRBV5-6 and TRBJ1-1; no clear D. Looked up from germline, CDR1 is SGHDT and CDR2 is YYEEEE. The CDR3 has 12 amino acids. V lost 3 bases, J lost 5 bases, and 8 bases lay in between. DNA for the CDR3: TGTGCCAGCAGCTCGCTGCGGACTGAAGCTTTCTTT. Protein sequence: CASSSLRTEAFF.

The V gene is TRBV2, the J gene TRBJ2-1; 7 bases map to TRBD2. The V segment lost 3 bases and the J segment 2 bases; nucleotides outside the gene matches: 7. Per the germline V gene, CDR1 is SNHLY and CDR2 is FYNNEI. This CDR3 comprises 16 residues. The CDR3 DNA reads TGTGCCAGCAGTGATGCATCACTAGCGACCTACAATGAGCAGTTCTTC. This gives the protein CASSDASLATYNEQFF.

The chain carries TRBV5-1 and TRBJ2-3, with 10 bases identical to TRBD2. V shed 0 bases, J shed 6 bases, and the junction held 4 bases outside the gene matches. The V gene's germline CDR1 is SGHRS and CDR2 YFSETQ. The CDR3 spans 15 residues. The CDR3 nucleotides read TGCGCCAGCAGCTTGGGGACAGCGGGGGGGGATACGCAGTATTTT. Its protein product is CASSLGTAGGDTQYF.

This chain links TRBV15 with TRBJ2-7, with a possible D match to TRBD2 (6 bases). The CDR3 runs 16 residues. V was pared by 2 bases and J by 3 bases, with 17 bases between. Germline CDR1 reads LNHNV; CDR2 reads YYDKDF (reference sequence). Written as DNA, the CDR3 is TGTGCCACCAGCAGACCCACTGGGGGGTTGGACTACGAGCAGTACTTC. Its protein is CATSRPTGGLDYEQYF.

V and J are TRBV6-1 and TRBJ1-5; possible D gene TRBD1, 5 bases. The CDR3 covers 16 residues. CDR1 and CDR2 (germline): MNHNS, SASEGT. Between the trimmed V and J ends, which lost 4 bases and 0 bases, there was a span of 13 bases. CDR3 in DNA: TGTGCCAGCAGTGGTGGGGTAGGGGATAGCAATCAGCCCCAGCATTTT. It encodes CASSGGVGDSNQPQHF.

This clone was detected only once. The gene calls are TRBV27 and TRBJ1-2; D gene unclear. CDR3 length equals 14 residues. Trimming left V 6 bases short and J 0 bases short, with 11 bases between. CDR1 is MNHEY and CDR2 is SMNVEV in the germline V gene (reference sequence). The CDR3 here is CASSFAPANYGYTF. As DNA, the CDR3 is TGTGCCAGCAGCTTCGCCCCAGCTAACTATGGCTACACCTTC.

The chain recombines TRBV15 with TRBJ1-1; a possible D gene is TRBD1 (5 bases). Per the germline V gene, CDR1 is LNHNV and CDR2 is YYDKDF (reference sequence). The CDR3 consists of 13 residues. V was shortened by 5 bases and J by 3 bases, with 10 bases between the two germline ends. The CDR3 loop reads CATSPQGDTEAFF. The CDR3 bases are TGTGCCACCAGCCCTCAAGGGGACACTGAAGCTTTCTTT.

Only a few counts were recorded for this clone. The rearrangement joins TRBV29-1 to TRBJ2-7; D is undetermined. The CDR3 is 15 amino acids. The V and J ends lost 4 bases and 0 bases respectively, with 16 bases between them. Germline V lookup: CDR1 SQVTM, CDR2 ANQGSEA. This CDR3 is CSVVGLTASSYEQYF. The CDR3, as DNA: TGCAGCGTTGTAGGTCTAACAGCCAGCTCCTACGAGCAGTACTTC.

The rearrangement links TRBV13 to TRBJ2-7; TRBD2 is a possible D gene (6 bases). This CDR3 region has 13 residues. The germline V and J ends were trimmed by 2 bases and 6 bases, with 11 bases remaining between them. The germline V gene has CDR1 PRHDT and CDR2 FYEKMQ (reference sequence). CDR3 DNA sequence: TGTGCCAGCAGCTTATGGAGGGCCCCCGAGCAGTACTTC. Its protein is CASSLWRAPEQYF.

CDR3 protein: CASSLSFRGGLTGELFF. In DNA, the CDR3 is TGTGCCAGCAGCTTATCCTTTCGCGGGGGGCTCACCGGGGAGCTGTTTTTT. The genes are TRBV7-3 and TRBJ2-2; 8 bases line up with TRBD2. J was trimmed by 4 bases and V by 2 bases; bases with no gene match: 9. Germline CDR1 is SGHTA and CDR2 is FQGTGA. This CDR3 has 17 amino acids.

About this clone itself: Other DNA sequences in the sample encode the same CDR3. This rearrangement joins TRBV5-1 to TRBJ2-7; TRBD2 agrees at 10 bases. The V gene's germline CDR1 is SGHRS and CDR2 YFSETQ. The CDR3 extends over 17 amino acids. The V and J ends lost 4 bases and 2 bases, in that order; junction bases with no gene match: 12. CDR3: CASSSAPSGGGTYEQYF. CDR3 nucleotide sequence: TGCGCCAGCAGCAGTGCTCCAAGCGGGGGGGGAACCTACGAGCAGTACTTC.